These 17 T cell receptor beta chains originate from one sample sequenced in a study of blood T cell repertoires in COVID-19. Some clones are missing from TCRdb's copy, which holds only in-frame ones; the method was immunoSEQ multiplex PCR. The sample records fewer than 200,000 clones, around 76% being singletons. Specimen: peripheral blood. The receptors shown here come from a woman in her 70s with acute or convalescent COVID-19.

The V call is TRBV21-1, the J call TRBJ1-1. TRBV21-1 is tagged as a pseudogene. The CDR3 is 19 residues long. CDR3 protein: CASSKYSESLEGPNTEAFF. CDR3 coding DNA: TGTGCCAGCAGCAAATATTCCGAATCCCTGGAGGGACCGAACACTGAAGCTTTCTTT.

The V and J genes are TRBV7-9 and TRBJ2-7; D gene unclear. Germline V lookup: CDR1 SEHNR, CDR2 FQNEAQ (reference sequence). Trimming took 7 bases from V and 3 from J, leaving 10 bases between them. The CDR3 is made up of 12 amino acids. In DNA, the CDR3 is TGTGCCAGCACCCTAGAAGGCTACGAGCAGTACTTC. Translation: CASTLEGYEQYF.

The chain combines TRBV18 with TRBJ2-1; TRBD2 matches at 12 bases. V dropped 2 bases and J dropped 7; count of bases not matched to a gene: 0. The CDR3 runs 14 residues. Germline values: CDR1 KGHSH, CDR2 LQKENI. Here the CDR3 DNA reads TGTGCCAGCTCACCAGGGACTAGCGGGAATGAGCAGTTCTTC. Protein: CASSPGTSGNEQFF.

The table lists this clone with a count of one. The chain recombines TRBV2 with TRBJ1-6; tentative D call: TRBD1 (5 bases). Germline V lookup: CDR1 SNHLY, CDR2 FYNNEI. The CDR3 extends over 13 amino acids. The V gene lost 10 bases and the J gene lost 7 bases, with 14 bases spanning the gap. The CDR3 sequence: CATHATANSPLHF. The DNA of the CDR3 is TGTGCCACCCATGCGACAGCGAATTCACCCCTCCACTTT.

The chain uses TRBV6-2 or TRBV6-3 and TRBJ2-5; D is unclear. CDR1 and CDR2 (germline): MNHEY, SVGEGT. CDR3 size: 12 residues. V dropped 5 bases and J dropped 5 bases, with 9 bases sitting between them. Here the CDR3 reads CASSPVGETQYF. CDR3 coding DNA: TGTGCCAGCAGTCCCGTCGGTGAGACCCAGTACTTC.

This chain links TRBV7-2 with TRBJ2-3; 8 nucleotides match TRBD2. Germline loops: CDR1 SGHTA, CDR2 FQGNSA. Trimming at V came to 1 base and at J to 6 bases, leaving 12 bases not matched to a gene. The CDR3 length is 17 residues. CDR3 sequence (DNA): TGTGCCAGCAGCTTAGTGGTCGGGCGGGGGGAGAGGGATACGCAGTATTTT. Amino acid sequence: CASSLVVGRGERDTQYF.

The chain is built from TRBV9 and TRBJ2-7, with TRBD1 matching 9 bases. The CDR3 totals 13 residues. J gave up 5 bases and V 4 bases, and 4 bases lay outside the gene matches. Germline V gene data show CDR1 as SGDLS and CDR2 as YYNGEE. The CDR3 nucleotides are TGTGCCAGCAGCCGGGACAGGGACGACGAGCAGTACTTC. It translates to CASSRDRDDEQYF.

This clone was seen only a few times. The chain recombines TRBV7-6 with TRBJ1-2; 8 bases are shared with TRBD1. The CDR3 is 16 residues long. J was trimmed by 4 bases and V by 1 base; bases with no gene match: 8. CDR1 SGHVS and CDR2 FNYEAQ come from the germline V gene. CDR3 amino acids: CASSLGGQGESYGYTF. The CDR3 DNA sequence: TGTGCCAGCAGCTTAGGCGGACAGGGCGAGAGCTATGGCTACACCTTC.

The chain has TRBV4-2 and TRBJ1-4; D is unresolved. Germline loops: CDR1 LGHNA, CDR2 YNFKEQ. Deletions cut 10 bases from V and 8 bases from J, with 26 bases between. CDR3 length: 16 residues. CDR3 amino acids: CATRSGSLNVREKLFF. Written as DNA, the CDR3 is TGTGCCACCCGGTCGGGGTCCCTTAACGTACGGGAAAAACTGTTTTTT.

The chain's CDR3 is CASSRASGGKLFF. The CDR3 DNA sequence: TGTGCCAGCAGTAGGGCCTCGGGGGGAAAACTGTTTTTT. The gene calls are TRBV28 and TRBJ1-4; TRBD1 is a possible D gene (5 bases). The CDR3 is 13 amino acids. Germline V CDR1 and CDR2: MDHEN, SYDVKM. V gave up 5 bases and J gave up 10 bases, with 14 bases separating them. Complete variable domain (other parts from reference TRBV28 and TRBJ1-4): DVKVTQSSRYLVKRTGEKVFLECVQDMDHENMFWYRQDPGLGLRLIYFSYDVKMKEKGDIPEGYSVSREKKERFSLILESASTNQTSMYLCASSRASGGKLFFGSGTQLSVL.

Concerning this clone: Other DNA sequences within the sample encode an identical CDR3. Here the CDR3 reads CASSYTGGGTDTQYF. The CDR3 DNA is TGTGCCAGCAGTTACACCGGGGGGGGCACAGATACGCAGTATTTT. The rearrangement uses TRBV6-6 and TRBJ2-3, with 8 bases matching TRBD2. This CDR3 has 15 residues. Germline CDR1 MNHNY, CDR2 SVGAGI (reference sequence). V gave up 2 bases and J gave up 1 base; unmatched junction bases: 2.

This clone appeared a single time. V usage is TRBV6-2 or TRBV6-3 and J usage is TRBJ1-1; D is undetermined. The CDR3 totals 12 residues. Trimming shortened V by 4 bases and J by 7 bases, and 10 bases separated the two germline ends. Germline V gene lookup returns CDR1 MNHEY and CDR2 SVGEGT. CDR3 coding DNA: TGTGCCAGCAGTTTAGGGCGGGGTGAAGCTTTCTTT. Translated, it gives CASSLGRGEAFF.

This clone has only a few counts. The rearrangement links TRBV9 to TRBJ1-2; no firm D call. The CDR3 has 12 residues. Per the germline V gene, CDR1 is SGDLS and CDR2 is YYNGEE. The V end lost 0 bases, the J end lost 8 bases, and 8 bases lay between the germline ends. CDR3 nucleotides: TGTGCCAGCAGCGTAGATGCAGGCGGCTACACCTTC. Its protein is CASSVDAGGYTF. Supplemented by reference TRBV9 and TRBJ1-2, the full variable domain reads DSGVTQTPKHLITATGQRVTLRCSPRSGDLSVYWYQQSLDQGLQFLIQYYNGEERAKGNILERFSAQQFPDLHSELNLSSLELGDSALYFCASSVDAGGYTFGSGTRLTVV.

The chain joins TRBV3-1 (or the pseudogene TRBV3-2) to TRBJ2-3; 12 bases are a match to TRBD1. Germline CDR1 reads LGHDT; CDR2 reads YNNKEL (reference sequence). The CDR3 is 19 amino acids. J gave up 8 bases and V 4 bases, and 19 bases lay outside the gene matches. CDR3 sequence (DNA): TGTGCCAGCAGCCCGCGTAAACTATGGGACAGGGGGCCGTTGGGTACGCAGTATTTT. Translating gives CASSPRKLWDRGPLGTQYF.

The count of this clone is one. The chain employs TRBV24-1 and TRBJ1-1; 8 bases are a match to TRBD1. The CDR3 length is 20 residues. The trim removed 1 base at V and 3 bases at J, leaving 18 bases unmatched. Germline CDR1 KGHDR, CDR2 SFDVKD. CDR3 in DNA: TGTGCCACCAGTGATTTAGGGCAGGGGGCCGATCGATTTTGGGACACTGAAGCTTTCTTT. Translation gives CATSDLGQGADRFWDTEAFF.

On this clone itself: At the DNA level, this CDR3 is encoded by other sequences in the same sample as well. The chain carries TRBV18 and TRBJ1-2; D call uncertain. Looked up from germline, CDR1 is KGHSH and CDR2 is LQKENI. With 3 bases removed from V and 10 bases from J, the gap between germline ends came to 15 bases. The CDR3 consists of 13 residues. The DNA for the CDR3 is TGTGCCAGCTCACCTCTGGCGGGTCTAGACTACACCTTC. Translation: CASSPLAGLDYTF.

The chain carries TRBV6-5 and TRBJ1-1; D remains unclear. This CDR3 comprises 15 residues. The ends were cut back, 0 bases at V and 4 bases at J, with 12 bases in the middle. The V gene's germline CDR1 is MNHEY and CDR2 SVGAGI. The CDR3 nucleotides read TGTGCCAGCAGTTACTCGGCGGTGGGAGGCACTGAAGCTTTCTTT. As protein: CASSYSAVGGTEAFF.